This T cell receptor (beta chain) was recovered during a study of vaccination effects on CD4 cells after COVID-19. Prior to sequencing, the ViraFEST assay stimulated PBMC with viral peptide pools, which expanded the antigen-specific CD4+ T cells. Between days 9 and 10 of culture, CD4+ T cells were separated out. The study found no prior SARS-CoV-2 infection in the vaccine recipients, who tested negative for nucleocapsid antibodies. Wells each received 1.8 million or so PBMC, cultured with around 10 IU/ml IL-2 and about 9.4 ug/ml peptides. Repertoires were generated with immunoSEQ multiplex PCR, while TCRdb's copy carries only in-frame clones and drops some. The sample gives under 55,000 clones, 75% to 80% of which show up once; less than 7.5% is in the top ten. With regard to this clone: Its target is unknown.

Germline V gene data show CDR1 as SGHRS and CDR2 as YFSETQ. The CDR3 has 15 amino acids. V was pared by 3 bases and J by 1 base, with 12 bases between. The sequencing here drew on CD4+ T cells from PBMCs cultured with HCoV-OC43 spike peptides, taken before COVID-19 vaccination. Sample subset: HCoV-OC43 spike overlapping peptide pool stimulation. The sequence was obtained from a human donor who received a COVID-19 vaccine. The V call is TRBV5-1, the J call TRBJ2-3, with D perhaps TRBD2 (5 bases). CDR3 protein: CASSYHGGGTDTQYF. For the CDR3, the DNA is TGCGCCAGCAGCTATCACGGAGGCGGCACAGATACGCAGTATTTT.